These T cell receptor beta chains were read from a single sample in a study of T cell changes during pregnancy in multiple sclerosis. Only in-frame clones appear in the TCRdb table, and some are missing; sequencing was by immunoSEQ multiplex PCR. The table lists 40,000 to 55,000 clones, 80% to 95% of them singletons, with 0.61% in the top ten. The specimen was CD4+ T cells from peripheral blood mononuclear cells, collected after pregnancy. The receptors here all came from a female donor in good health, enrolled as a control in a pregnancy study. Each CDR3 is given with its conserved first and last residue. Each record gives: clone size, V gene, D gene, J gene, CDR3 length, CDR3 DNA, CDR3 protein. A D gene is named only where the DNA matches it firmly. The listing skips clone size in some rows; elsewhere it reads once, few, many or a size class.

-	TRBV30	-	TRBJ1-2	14	TGTGCCTGGAATGGGGCCCAACGGAGCTATGGCTACACCTTC	CAWNGAQRSYGYTF
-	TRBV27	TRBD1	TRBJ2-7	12	TGTGCCAGCAGTATACCAGGGGGTGAGCAGTACTTC	CASSIPGGEQYF
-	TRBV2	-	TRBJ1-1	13	TGTGCCAGCAGTGAGCGATGGAACACTGAAGCTTTCTTT	CASSERWNTEAFF
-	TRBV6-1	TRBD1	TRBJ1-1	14	TGTGCCAGCAGTGACAGGGGGAGGAACACTGAAGCTTTCTTT	CASSDRGRNTEAFF
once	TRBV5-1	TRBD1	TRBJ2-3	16	TGCGCCAGCAGCTTGGGACAGGGGGCGGGCACAGATACGCAGTATTTT	CASSLGQGAGTDTQYF
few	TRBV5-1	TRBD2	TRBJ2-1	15	TGCGCCAGCAGCGCAACCGGGACTAGCAGCAATGAGCAGTTCTTC	CASSATGTSSNEQFF
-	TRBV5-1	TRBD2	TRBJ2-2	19	TGCGCCAGCAGCCCGACGGTGGGTAGCGGGAGAGCCAACACCGGGGAGCTGTTTTTT	CASSPTVGSGRANTGELFF
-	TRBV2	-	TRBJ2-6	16	TGTGCCAGCAGTGATCCGGGAGTGAGCGGGGCCAACGTCCTGACTTTC	CASSDPGVSGANVLTF
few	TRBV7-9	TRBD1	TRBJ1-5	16	TGTGCCAGCAGCTCCTGGACAGGGGGAAACAATCAGCCCCAGCATTTT	CASSSWTGGNNQPQHF
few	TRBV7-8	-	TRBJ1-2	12	TGTGCCAGCACCCTAGGAGGCTATGGCTACACCTTC	CASTLGGYGYTF
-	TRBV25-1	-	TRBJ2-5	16	TGTGCCAGCAGTGACAGGACAAAGACGTACCAAGAGACCCAGTACTTC	CASSDRTKTYQETQYF
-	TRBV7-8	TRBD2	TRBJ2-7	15	TGTGCCAGCAGCTTATTACTAGCGGGAGGGTCCGAGCAGTACTTC	CASSLLLAGGSEQYF
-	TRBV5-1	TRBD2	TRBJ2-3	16	TGCGCCAGCAGCTCAATGACTAGCGGGGTATCAGATACGCAGTATTTT	CASSSMTSGVSDTQYF
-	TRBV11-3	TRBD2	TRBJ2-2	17	TGTGCCAGCAGCGCGCTTGGCGGGAGTCTCGGCACCGGGGAGCTGTTTTTT	CASSALGGSLGTGELFF
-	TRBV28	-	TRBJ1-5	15	TGTGCCAGCAGTTCATACGGAGGGAACAATCAGCCCCAGCATTTT	CASSSYGGNNQPQHF
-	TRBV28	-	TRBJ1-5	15	TGTGCCAGCAGTTTACGGGGGGAAGGAAATCAGCCCCAGCATTTT	CASSLRGEGNQPQHF
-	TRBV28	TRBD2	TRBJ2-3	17	TGTGCCAGCAGCACGCCCTACGGACTAGCAGACACAGATACGCAGTATTTT	CASSTPYGLADTDTQYF
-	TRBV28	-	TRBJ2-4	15	TGTGCCAGCAGCTCCCCCGTGGCAGCCAAAAACATTCAGTACTTC	CASSSPVAAKNIQYF
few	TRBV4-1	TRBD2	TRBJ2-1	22	TGCGCCAGCAGCCCCATGGCTGGGCGACGGAGCCTTGAGCTAGCGGGAAGAGATGAGCAGTTCTTC	CASSPMAGRRSLELAGRDEQFF
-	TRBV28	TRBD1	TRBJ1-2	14	TGTGCCAGCAGTGCCCAGACAGGGCACCGCGGCTACACCTTC	CASSAQTGHRGYTF
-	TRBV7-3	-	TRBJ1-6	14	TGTGCCAGCAGCCACGGGGGTCCTAATTCACCCCTCCACTTT	CASSHGGPNSPLHF
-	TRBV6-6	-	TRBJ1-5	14	TGTGCCAGCAGTTACGGGCAGGGAAATCAGCCCCAGCATTTT	CASSYGQGNQPQHF
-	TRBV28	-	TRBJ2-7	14	TGTGCCAGCAGTTCCTTGAGGGCACCTCGCGAGCAGTACTTC	CASSSLRAPREQYF
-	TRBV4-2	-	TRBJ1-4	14	TGTGCCAGCAGCCAAGGACAGCGTAATGAAAAACTGTTTTTT	CASSQGQRNEKLFF
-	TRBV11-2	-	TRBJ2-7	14	TGTGCCAGCCGGAGGTGGAAGGCCCCGGGCGAGCAGTACTTC	CASRRWKAPGEQYF
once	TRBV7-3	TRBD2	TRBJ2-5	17	TGTGCCAGCAGCCGGACTAGCGGGGGCCCGTACCAAGAGACCCAGTACTTC	CASSRTSGGPYQETQYF
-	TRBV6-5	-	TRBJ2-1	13	TGTGCCAGCAGTTACCGGGGGTACAATGAGCAGTTCTTC	CASSYRGYNEQFF
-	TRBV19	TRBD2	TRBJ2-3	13	TGTGCCACCACTAGCGGGGGAAGAGATACGCAGTATTTT	CATTSGGRDTQYF
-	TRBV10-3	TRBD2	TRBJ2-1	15	TGTGCCATCAGTGCTGTCGCGGGAGCCTCCAATGAGCAGTTCTTC	CAISAVAGASNEQFF
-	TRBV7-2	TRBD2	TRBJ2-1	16	TGTGCCAGCAGCATTCAAAGCGGGAGACACTACAATGAGCAGTTCTTC	CASSIQSGRHYNEQFF
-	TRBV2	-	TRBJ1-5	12	TGTGCCAGCAGACCCCAGGGCGGGCCCCAGCATTTT	CASRPQGGPQHF
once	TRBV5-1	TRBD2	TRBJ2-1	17	TGCGCCAGTAGAACTAGCGGGGGGACGAGCTCCTACAATGAGCAGTTCTTC	CASRTSGGTSSYNEQFF
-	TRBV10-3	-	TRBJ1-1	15	TGTGCCATCCACGACAGCGTCCGGGTCGGCACTGAAGCTTTCTTT	CAIHDSVRVGTEAFF
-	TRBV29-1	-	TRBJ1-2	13	TGCAGCGTTGACCAAGGGGGGGGCTATGGCTACACCTTC	CSVDQGGGYGYTF
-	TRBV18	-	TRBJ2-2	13	TGTGCCAGCTCACCACTGGAGGCCGGGGAGCTGTTTTTT	CASSPLEAGELFF
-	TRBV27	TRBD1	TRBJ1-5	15	TGTGCCAGCAGTTCACACAGGGGGGGGGATCAGCCCCAGCATTTT	CASSSHRGGDQPQHF
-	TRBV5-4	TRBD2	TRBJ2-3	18	TGTGCCAGCAGCTTACCACCCCATAGCGGGGGCCGCACAGATACGCAGTATTTT	CASSLPPHSGGRTDTQYF
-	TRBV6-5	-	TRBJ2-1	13	TGTGCCAGCAGTTACTACACTCAGGGTGAGCAGTTCTTC	CASSYYTQGEQFF
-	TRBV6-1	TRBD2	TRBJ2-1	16	TGTGCCAGCAGTGAAGTCCCGGGACTAGCGGACCAAGAGCAGTTCTTC	CASSEVPGLADQEQFF
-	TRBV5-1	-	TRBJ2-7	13	TGCGCCAGCAGCTTGACGACACTTCGAGAGCAGTACTTC	CASSLTTLREQYF
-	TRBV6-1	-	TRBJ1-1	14	TGTGCCAGCAGCGCTACCAGGGGAGGGACTGAAGCTTTCTTT	CASSATRGGTEAFF
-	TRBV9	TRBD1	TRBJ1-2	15	TGTGCCAGCAGCGTAACAGGGGGCGAGGACTATGGCTACACCTTC	CASSVTGGEDYGYTF
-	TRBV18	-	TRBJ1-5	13	TGTGCCAGCTCACCGGACAAGGATCAGCCCCAGCATTTT	CASSPDKDQPQHF
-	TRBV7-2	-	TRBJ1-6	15	TGTGCCAGCAGCGCCGCCCAGGGTTTTAATTCACCCCTCCACTTT	CASSAAQGFNSPLHF
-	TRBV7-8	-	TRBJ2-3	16	TGTGCCAGCAGCCCGGCTACGGCGGGACGCACAGATACGCAGTATTTT	CASSPATAGRTDTQYF
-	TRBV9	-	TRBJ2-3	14	TGTGCCAGCAGCGTAGCTGCGGGGACAGATACGCAGTATTTT	CASSVAAGTDTQYF